The source of this TCR beta chain is a study of T cells in Graves' hyperthyroidism and ophthalmopathy (dated by TCRdb to the late 2010s). Regarding the study in general: Peripheral blood samples were taken at the time of initial diagnosis, prior to any treatment. TCR V-J signatures able to tell the groups apart were searched for in a discovery cohort of some 100 patients, of whom over 40 had Graves' ophthalmopathy and about 60 had stable Graves' hyperthyroidism. Prospective prediction of ophthalmopathy was tested in an independent validation cohort consisting of some 20 hyperthyroidism patients and 15 or so patients who later progressed to ophthalmopathy. The 95 to 100 discovery patients were randomly split 7:3 into training and test sets. The study also compared thyroid tissue and blood T-cell repertoires from several Graves' hyperthyroidism patients. After blood sampling, hyperthyroidism patients were treated with methimazole at a starting dose of 30 mg daily, and ophthalmopathy patients were treated with high-dose intravenous methylprednisolone. According to the paper, TCR Vbeta CDR3 sequencing was carried out on about 140 peripheral blood samples, which came from 40 to 45 ophthalmopathy, around 75 hyperthyroidism and approximately 17 progressor patients. The paper as a whole reports these results and caveats: Blood samples also contained most of the expanded thyroid clonotypes (frequency above 0.001), which suggests that blood repertoires may reflect thyroid immune responses. During validation, the model predicted progression to ophthalmopathy a median of around six months ahead of onset, with almost 71% sensitivity and under 85% specificity. No statistical method was used to fix the sample size in advance, and group allocation was not hidden from the investigators. Ophthalmopathy was separated from stable hyperthyroidism by a 13 V-J signature model, with approximately 85% sensitivity and approximately 84% specificity obtained in cross-validation and 80%/75% obtained in testing.

Graves' hyperthyroidism was defined as stable when no progression to ophthalmopathy occurred over 18 months of follow-up. The hyperthyroidism patients were between 18 and 65 years old and newly diagnosed, with a disease duration of less than 2 months. Exclusion was applied to patients with uncontrolled infections, other autoimmune diseases, pregnancy or lactation. Clinical symptoms, serum thyroxine and TRAb, thyroid ultrasound, and orbital computed tomography formed the basis for the diagnoses. PBMCs were separated from 10 ml of fresh peripheral blood using Ficoll-Paque density gradient centrifugation. Trizol reagent was used to extract total RNA, and RNA quality was then checked on an Agilent 2100 Bioanalyzer. The TCR beta CDR3 regions were amplified from RNA transcripts. The first round of RT-PCR for the TCR CDR3 was performed with the HTBI primer set and the Qiagen OneStep RT-PCR kit. A second multiplex PCR round built the libraries, followed by size selection and purification. Sequencing of the libraries was done on an Illumina HiSeq2000 using paired-end 100 bp reads. Turning to the authors' computational methods: Raw data were processed with SOAPnuke, discarding reads with adapters, uncalled bases, mean Phred below 15, or no exact constant-primer or identifier match. COPE v1.2.5 was used to merge the high-quality paired reads, and each unique nucleotide sequence was defined as a clonotype. Clonotypes were aligned to IMGT TRBV, TRBD and TRBJ reference segments using MiTCR v1.1. The analysis was restricted to V-J combinations with a frequency above 0.0001, which together covered around 99% of the repertoires. A TCS score was defined as the ratio of F50 (clonal expansion) to E x V (chaos), with BLOSUM62-based TCRdist applied between CDR3 peptides within each V-J. Welch's t-statistics and random forest reduced roughly 540 V-J features to under 15, which were used in a naive Bayes classifier (R e1071). The raw public data were reprocessed by TCRdb itself: fastp quality trimming at Q25, MiXCR clonotype calling, in-frame beta chains only. For every CDR3 protein sequence, its rows merge into one entry that carries the most common genes and DNA. The V and J calls follow TCRdb's processing rather than the paper's. The sample table records a few hundred thousand distinct CDR3 sequences; around 16% of these occur just once. The top ten hold roughly 7.3% of the sample.

For this clonotype: This clone's antigen is unknown. No clone much larger than this one lies a single base away; base qualities are absent.

From a lookup of the germline V gene, CDR1 and CDR2 are WSHSY and SAAADI. The CDR3 spans 15 residues, from the cysteine through the phenylalanine. CDR3 DNA is the only sequence kept; it has 45 bases, read in frame from the first base. V lost 2 bases and J lost 6 bases; the stretch between them is 14 bases long. Sample: blood. The sequence is built from TRBV10-2 and TRBJ2-1; the D gene lacks a confident call. This TCR derives from a woman in her 30s with Graves' hyperthyroidism. The CDR3 region reads CASSERLITLNEQFF. The bases read TGCGCCAGCAGTGAGCGTCTGATAACCCTCAATGAGCAGTTCTTC.